Listed below are T cell receptor beta chains from one sample, sequenced in a study of cytomegalovirus exposure and HLA in healthy donors. Profiled with immunoSEQ multiplex PCR; TCRdb holds only in-frame clones, not every one. The table lists 100,000 to 150,000 clones, 70% to 90% of them singletons. Sequencing was carried out using PBMCs. These receptors were obtained from a woman between 18 and 30 years old in good health and CMV-seronegative. Each CDR3 is given with its conserved first and last residue. The D gene is left open where the match is weak. Size is stated for part of the rows, as once, few or many counts, or as a class when the clone is expanded.

TRBV2,-,-,TRBJ2-7,CASTYSYEQYF,TGTGCCAGCACCTACTCCTACGAGCAGTACTTC
TRBV7-2,-,-,TRBJ2-1,CASSLFGASDSYNEQFF,TGTGCCAGCAGCTTATTTGGGGCTAGCGACTCCTACAATGAGCAGTTCTTC
TRBV28,-,-,TRBJ1-1,CASYRGTEAFF,TGTGCCAGCTACCGGGGCACTGAAGCTTTCTTT
TRBV7-9,TRBD2,-,TRBJ2-5,CASSPGLAGGPETQYF,TGTGCCAGCAGCCCCGGACTAGCGGGGGGCCCAGAGACCCAGTACTTC
TRBV19,-,once,TRBJ2-2,CASPATEISGQGNTGELFF,TGTGCCAGTCCCGCCACGGAAATTTCCGGGCAGGGTAACACCGGGGAGCTGTTTTTT
TRBV6-5,-,few,TRBJ2-7,CASSSLGGSYEQYF,TGTGCCAGCAGTTCACTGGGGGGCTCCTACGAGCAGTACTTC
TRBV27,TRBD2,once,TRBJ2-1,CASSSPRTSGTVNEQFF,TGTGCCAGCAGTTCGCCCCGGACTAGCGGGACTGTCAATGAGCAGTTCTTC
TRBV28,-,-,TRBJ2-3,CASKEDSSTDTQYF,TGTGCCAGCAAGGAGGATTCTAGCACAGATACGCAGTATTTT
TRBV27,-,-,TRBJ1-2,CASSLTGFYGYTF,TGTGCCAGCAGTTTAACAGGGTTCTATGGCTACACCTTC
TRBV5-6,TRBD1,-,TRBJ2-7,CASSSGPFTWTGYYEQYF,TGTGCCAGCAGCTCCGGTCCTTTTACCTGGACAGGGTACTACGAGCAGTACTTC
TRBV5-4,TRBD1,-,TRBJ2-3,CASSRDRGNTQYF,TGTGCCAGCAGCCGGGACAGGGGAAATACGCAGTATTTT
TRBV5-1,TRBD1,few,TRBJ1-2,CASSLAGQGFYGYTF,TGCGCCAGCAGCTTGGCTGGACAGGGGTTCTATGGCTACACCTTC
TRBV18,TRBD1,-,TRBJ1-2,CASSKTGDRAFYGYTF,TGTGCCAGCTCAAAAACGGGGGACAGAGCCTTCTATGGCTACACCTTC
TRBV7-2,-,-,TRBJ2-7,CASSLSLGYYEQYF,TGTGCCAGCAGCTTATCCCTCGGTTACTACGAGCAGTACTTC
TRBV6-1,-,-,TRBJ2-7,CASSHRTRALPF,TGTGCCAGCAGCCATAGGACAAGGGCCCTACCCTTC
TRBV28,TRBD2,-,TRBJ2-3,CASRVTGTTPVDTQYF,TGTGCCAGCAGAGTAACCGGGACTACCCCTGTCGATACGCAGTATTTT
TRBV6-1,TRBD2,-,TRBJ2-7,CASSENRLAGTYEQYF,TGTGCCAGCAGTGAAAATAGGCTAGCGGGGACCTACGAGCAGTACTTC